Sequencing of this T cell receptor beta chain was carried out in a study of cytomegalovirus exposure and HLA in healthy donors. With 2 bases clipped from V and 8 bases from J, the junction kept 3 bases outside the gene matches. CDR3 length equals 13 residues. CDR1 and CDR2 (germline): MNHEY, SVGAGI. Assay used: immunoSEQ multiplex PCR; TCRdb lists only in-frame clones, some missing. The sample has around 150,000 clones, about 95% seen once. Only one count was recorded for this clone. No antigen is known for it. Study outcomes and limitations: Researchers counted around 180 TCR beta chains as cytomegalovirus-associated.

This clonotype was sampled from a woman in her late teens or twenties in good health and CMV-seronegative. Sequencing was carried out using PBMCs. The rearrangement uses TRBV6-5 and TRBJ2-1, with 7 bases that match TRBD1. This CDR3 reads CASSYDRVDEQFF. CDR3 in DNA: TGTGCCAGCAGTTACGACAGGGTGGATGAGCAGTTCTTC.